This TCR beta chain was sequenced for a study of T-cell reconstitution after alpha-beta-depleted transplantation in children. This clonotype was seen a handful of times. Unique molecular identifiers featured in how the TCRbeta library was prepared. TCRdb fed the PCR reads into MiXCR, producing one record per CDR3 protein. The sample shows 450,000 to 600,000 distinct CDR3 sequences, 15% to 20% of them seen only once. The germline V and J ends were trimmed by 0 bases and 5 bases, with 11 bases remaining between them. The CDR3 loop spans 15 amino acids. CDR1 is MGHRA and CDR2 is YSYEKL in the germline V gene.

The sequence came from a human donor who donated a stem cell graft to a child with acute lymphoblastic leukemia. V usage is TRBV4-1 and J usage is TRBJ2-1, with TRBD1 as a possible D gene (5 bases). The material sequenced was PBMCs from the stem cell graft donor, taken from the stem cell graft. CDR3 nucleotide sequence: TGCGCCAGCAGCCAAGATACAGGCTTTAACAATGAGCAGTTCTTC. Translating it yields CASSQDTGFNNEQFF.